A selection of T cell receptor beta chains follows, all from one sample in a study of cytomegalovirus exposure and HLA in healthy donors. Produced via immunoSEQ multiplex PCR; TCRdb's table is partial and in-frame only. The sample has about 170,000 clones; the top ten hold 0.75% to 0.85%. Sequencing was carried out using PBMCs. These receptors originate from a woman aged 18-29 years in good health and CMV-seropositive. CDR3s include the opening cysteine and the closing phenylalanine or tryptophan. The order of the fields is CDR3 DNA, CDR3 protein, D gene, V gene, J gene. A D gene is named only where the DNA matches it firmly.

CDR3 DNA: TGTGCCAGCAGCGAAAGACTTGCTCAAGAGACCCAGTACTTC
CDR3 protein: CASSERLAQETQYF
D gene: .
V gene: TRBV2
J gene: TRBJ2-5

CDR3 DNA: TGTGCCAGTAGCAACCGACAGGGGACTGAAGCTTTCTTT
CDR3 protein: CASSNRQGTEAFF
D gene: TRBD1
V gene: TRBV19
J gene: TRBJ1-1

CDR3 DNA: TGTGCCAGCACCAGCGGGAGGGCCTACAATGAGCAGTTCTTC
CDR3 protein: CASTSGRAYNEQFF
D gene: TRBD2
V gene: TRBV5-6
J gene: TRBJ2-1

CDR3 DNA: TGTGCCAGCAGGGCGGACAGGTGCACCGGGGAGCTGTTTTTT
CDR3 protein: CASRADRCTGELFF
D gene: TRBD1
V gene: TRBV25-1
J gene: TRBJ2-2

CDR3 DNA: TGTGCCAGTAGGGGGGGAGGACAGGGTAGCACTGAAGCTTTCTTT
CDR3 protein: CASRGGGQGSTEAFF
D gene: TRBD1
V gene: TRBV28
J gene: TRBJ1-1

CDR3 DNA: TGTGCCAGTAGTTCGCAGACAGGGTTGGGCACTGAAGCTTTCTTT
CDR3 protein: CASSSQTGLGTEAFF
D gene: TRBD1
V gene: TRBV19
J gene: TRBJ1-1

CDR3 DNA: TGTGCCAGCAGCTTAGGGGCACCGGGGGTTAAAGCTTTCTTT
CDR3 protein: CASSLGAPGVKAFF
D gene: .
V gene: TRBV11-2
J gene: TRBJ1-1

CDR3 DNA: TGCAGTGCTCCCAGCGGGAGGGGGCAGTTCTTC
CDR3 protein: CSAPSGRGQFF
D gene: TRBD2
V gene: TRBV20-1
J gene: TRBJ2-1

CDR3 DNA: TGTGCCAGCAGTTCACGACAGGCCTTATGGGCTTTCTTT
CDR3 protein: CASSSRQALWAFF
D gene: .
V gene: TRBV7-2
J gene: TRBJ1-1

CDR3 DNA: TGTGCCAGCAGCTTTGTACCACCGGGGGGCCGTGAAAAACTGTTTTTT
CDR3 protein: CASSFVPPGGREKLFF
D gene: .
V gene: TRBV5-8
J gene: TRBJ1-4

CDR3 DNA: TGTGCCAGCAGTGAACAAGGGGCTTACACTGAAGCTTTCTTT
CDR3 protein: CASSEQGAYTEAFF
D gene: .
V gene: TRBV6-1
J gene: TRBJ1-1

CDR3 DNA: TGTGCCTGGAGTGTACAGGTGGAATGGAGACAGGCGCTGAACACTGAAGCTTTCTTT
CDR3 protein: CAWSVQVEWRQALNTEAFF
D gene: .
V gene: TRBV30
J gene: TRBJ1-1

CDR3 DNA: TGTGCCTGGAGGGACAACAGGGGCTCCTACAATGAGCAGTTCTTC
CDR3 protein: CAWRDNRGSYNEQFF
D gene: TRBD1
V gene: TRBV30
J gene: TRBJ2-1

CDR3 DNA: TGTGCCAGTAGTATAGTATCAGGGTCCTATCAGCCCCAGCATTTT
CDR3 protein: CASSIVSGSYQPQHF
D gene: .
V gene: TRBV19
J gene: TRBJ1-5

CDR3 DNA: TGTGCCACCAGCAGAGACTTATCGGGGGGCAATGAGAACACTGAAGCTTTCTTT
CDR3 protein: CATSRDLSGGNENTEAFF
D gene: .
V gene: TRBV15
J gene: TRBJ1-1

CDR3 DNA: TGCGCCAGCAGCCAAGAGGTGGGGCACTATGGCTACACCTTC
CDR3 protein: CASSQEVGHYGYTF
D gene: .
V gene: TRBV4-1
J gene: TRBJ1-2

CDR3 DNA: TGCGCCAGCAGCCCCCGGACTAGCGGTTACACCGGGGAGCTGTTTTTT
CDR3 protein: CASSPRTSGYTGELFF
D gene: TRBD2
V gene: TRBV4-3
J gene: TRBJ2-2